One sample yielded the 32 T cell receptor beta chains listed below, sequenced in a study of blood T cell repertoires in COVID-19. TCRdb keeps only in-frame clones here, not all; method: immunoSEQ multiplex PCR. The repertoire holds about 100,000 clones, with approximately 81% as singletons. Sample: peripheral blood. The receptor source for this set is a human donor in a cohort sampled during active COVID-19.

The chain uses TRBV12-3 or TRBV12-4 and TRBJ2-1, with D possibly matching TRBD1 (6 bases). V was pared by 6 bases and J by 3 bases, with 9 bases between. CDR3 length equals 13 residues. CDR3: CASRRGSYNEQFF. The DNA for the CDR3 is TGTGCCAGCAGAAGGGGGAGCTACAATGAGCAGTTCTTC.

This clone was observed a handful of times. The V gene is TRBV30, the J gene TRBJ1-2; D gene ambiguous. The ends were cut back, 0 bases at V and 13 bases at J, with 18 bases in the middle. The CDR3 loop spans 13 amino acids. The germline gives CDR1 GTSNPN, CDR2 SVGIG (reference sequence). As DNA, the CDR3 is TGTGCCTGGAGTGTAACAAGAAGGCAGGCCCTCACCTTC. It encodes CAWSVTRRQALTF.

CDR3 sequence: CASSSGQGVTYEQYF. The CDR3 coding sequence is TGTGCCAGCTCTTCCGGACAGGGGGTTACCTACGAGCAGTACTTC. The chain combines TRBV18 with TRBJ2-7; TRBD1 matches 10 bases. J was trimmed by 2 bases and V by 6 bases; bases with no gene match: 7. Germline V gene data show CDR1 as KGHSH and CDR2 as LQKENI. The CDR3 runs to 15 residues.

V usage is TRBV7-2 and J usage is TRBJ2-6; perhaps TRBD1 as D (5 bases). The CDR3 loop spans 15 amino acids. Trimming left V 6 bases short and J 0 bases short, with 9 bases between. The germline V gene encodes CDR1 SGHTA and CDR2 FQGNSA. This CDR3 reads CASSPQGSGANVLTF. The CDR3 DNA follows: TGTGCCAGCAGTCCTCAGGGCTCTGGGGCCAACGTCCTGACTTTC.

This sequence joins TRBV18 and TRBJ1-6; D not resolved. The ends were cut back, 4 bases at V and 5 bases at J, with 9 bases in the middle. Germline V gives CDR1 KGHSH, CDR2 LQKENI. This CDR3 is 14 amino acids long. This CDR3 reads CASSLTVDNSPLHF. CDR3 DNA: TGTGCCAGCTCACTCACGGTCGATAATTCACCCCTCCACTTT.

The chain uses TRBV19 and TRBJ2-2, with D perhaps matching TRBD1 (6 bases). The ends were cut back, 7 bases at V and 9 bases at J, with 18 bases in the middle. The CDR3 is made up of 14 amino acids. Germline V CDR1 and CDR2: LNHDA, SQIVND (reference sequence). DNA of the CDR3: TGTGCCAGTATCCCGGACAGCACGCGTAGGGAGCTGTTTTTT. Its translation is CASIPDSTRRELFF.

This clone was counted once. The rearrangement joins TRBV5-1 to TRBJ2-5; 7 bases are shared with TRBD2. The CDR3 spans 13 residues. Germline V lookup: CDR1 SGHRS, CDR2 YFSETQ. The J segment lost 3 bases and the V segment lost 2 bases, leaving 1 base of the junction unmatched. In nucleotides, the CDR3 is TGCGCCAGCAGCTTTCTAGCGGAAGAGACCCAGTACTTC. Translating it yields CASSFLAEETQYF.

V gene TRBV24-1 combines with J gene TRBJ2-6; no definite D call. Germline V gives CDR1 KGHDR, CDR2 SFDVKD. The CDR3 consists of 15 residues. V lost 2 bases, J lost 4 bases, and 8 bases lay in between. CDR3 loop: CATSDSRRGANVLTF. CDR3 nucleotides: TGTGCCACCAGTGATTCTAGGCGCGGGGCCAACGTCCTGACTTTC.

The chain uses TRBV3-1 (or the pseudogene TRBV3-2) and TRBJ2-7, with D perhaps TRBD1 (5 bases). The germline V gene has CDR1 LGHDT and CDR2 YNNKEL (reference sequence). The CDR3 has 15 amino acids. Trimming took 1 base from V and 2 from J, leaving 12 bases between them. CDR3 bases: TGTGCCAGCAGCCAAGTCCCCGACAGAACCTACGAGCAGTACTTC. Its translation is CASSQVPDRTYEQYF.

The V gene is TRBV7-6, the J gene TRBJ2-3; D is perhaps TRBD2 (6 bases). Germline CDR1 and CDR2: SGHVS and FNYEAQ. Trimming stripped 5 bases from V and 3 bases from J, with 18 bases between. This CDR3 is built from 16 residues. The CDR3 region has the DNA TGTGCCAGCAGCCGATACGCGGGGAAAAGGACAGATACGCAGTATTTT. Its translation is CASSRYAGKRTDTQYF.

This clone has just one count. The chain joins TRBV4-1 to TRBJ2-1, with 8 bases lining up with TRBD2. In germline, CDR1 is MGHRA, CDR2 YSYEKL. The V segment lost 5 bases and the J segment 8 bases; nucleotides outside the gene matches: 14. The CDR3 sequence is 16 residues long. In DNA form, the CDR3 reads TGCGCCAGCAGCGAACTCGGGACTAGAAATTCCGATGAGCAGTTCTTC. The encoded protein is CASSELGTRNSDEQFF.

The chain carries TRBV5-4 and TRBJ2-5; 9 nucleotides line up with TRBD1. V lost 4 bases to trimming and J lost 5 bases; unmatched junction nucleotides: 9. This CDR3 spans 15 amino acids. Germline values: CDR1 SGHNT, CDR2 YYREEE (reference sequence). CDR3 region: CASSLGQGTGETQYF. As DNA, the CDR3 is TGTGCCAGCAGCCTTGGACAGGGGACGGGGGAGACCCAGTACTTC.

This chain links TRBV9 with TRBJ2-2, with 11 bases fitting TRBD2. The CDR3 runs to 17 residues. Germline CDR1 and CDR2: SGDLS and YYNGEE. With 0 bases clipped from V and 4 bases from J, the junction kept 5 bases outside the gene matches. CDR3 sequence: CASSVATSGSGTGELFF. CDR3 nucleotide sequence: TGTGCCAGCAGCGTAGCCACTAGCGGGAGTGGCACCGGGGAGCTGTTTTTT.

This clone appeared once. The chain uses TRBV5-1 and TRBJ1-3, with D perhaps matching TRBD1 (5 bases). This CDR3 has 15 residues. CDR1 is SGHRS and CDR2 is YFSETQ in the germline V gene. Trimming shortened V by 4 bases and J by 2 bases, and 13 bases separated the two germline ends. The CDR3 bases are TGCGCCAGCAGCCAGACCGGGGGACCTGGAAACACCATATATTTT. This encodes CASSQTGGPGNTIYF. Filled out from reference TRBV5-1 and TRBJ1-3, the complete variable domain reads KAGVTQTPRYLIKTRGQQVTLSCSPISGHRSVSWYQQTPGQGLQFLFEYFSETQRNKGNFPGRFSGRQFSNSRSEMNVSTLELGDSALYLCASSQTGGPGNTIYFGEGSWLTVV.

J is TRBJ2-7 and V is TRBV15; 8 bases align to TRBD1. The CDR3 sequence is 12 residues long. Germline V CDR1 and CDR2: LNHNV, YYDKDF (reference sequence). J lost 5 bases, V lost 5 bases, and 2 bases had no gene match. CDR3 sequence reads: CATSRQGNEQYF. The DNA of the CDR3 is TGTGCCACCAGCCGACAGGGGAACGAGCAGTACTTC.

V usage is TRBV4-1 and J usage is TRBJ1-6; TRBD1 matches at 9 bases. J gave up 7 bases and V 0 bases, and 4 bases lay outside the gene matches. The CDR3 is 16 amino acids. CDR1 is MGHRA, CDR2 YSYEKL, per germline. The CDR3 region is CASSQDSGTGNSPLHF. DNA for the CDR3: TGCGCCAGCAGCCAAGACTCTGGGACAGGGAATTCACCCCTCCACTTT.

The V gene is TRBV10-3, the J gene TRBJ2-7; 7 nucleotides agree with TRBD2. The V segment lost 4 bases and the J segment 2 bases; nucleotides outside the gene matches: 5. CDR1 and CDR2 from the germline V gene are ENHRY and SYGVKD. This CDR3 comprises 14 residues. The CDR3 nucleotides read TGTGCCATCAGTGGAGCGGGGACCCCCTACGAGCAGTACTTC. Translation gives CAISGAGTPYEQYF.

The chain links TRBV7-8 to TRBJ2-1, with TRBD2 matching 8 bases. This CDR3 spans 16 amino acids. Per the germline V gene, CDR1 is SGHVS and CDR2 is FQNEAQ. The junction had 9 bases not matched to a gene; V was cut back by 4 bases and J by 4 bases. DNA of the CDR3: TGTGCCAGCAGCTCAATAGCGGGACCCCAATACAATGAGCAGTTCTTC. Protein product: CASSSIAGPQYNEQFF.

The rearrangement joins TRBV7-9 to TRBJ2-1; 13 bases fit TRBD2. Germline V gives CDR1 SEHNR, CDR2 FQNEAQ (reference sequence). The CDR3 spans 16 residues. Trimming removed 5 bases from V and 6 bases from J; junction bases left unmatched: 7. CDR3 DNA sequence: TGTGCCAGCAGCCCTAGACTAGCGGGAGGCGGCAATGAGCAGTTCTTC. The encoded protein is CASSPRLAGGGNEQFF. The variable domain in full, completed from reference TRBV7-9 and TRBJ2-1, reads DTGVSQNPRHKITKRGQNVTFRCDPISEHNRLYWYRQTLGQGPEFLTYFQNEAQLEKSRLLSDRFSAERPKGSFSTLEIQRTEQGDSAMYLCASSPRLAGGGNEQFFGPGTRLTVL.

This chain connects TRBV2 to TRBJ2-1; the match to TRBD2 covers 7 bases. J gave up 8 bases and V 2 bases, and 9 bases lay outside the gene matches. The CDR3 has 15 amino acids. Per the germline V gene, CDR1 is SNHLY and CDR2 is FYNNEI. Here the CDR3 DNA reads TGTGCCAGCAGTGAATGGGGGAGGGCCGATGATGAGCAGTTCTTC. Translating it yields CASSEWGRADDEQFF.

The V gene is TRBV5-1, the J gene TRBJ2-5; 9 nucleotides match TRBD1. CDR3 size: 14 residues. V lost 5 bases, J lost 5 bases, and 7 bases stayed unmatched. The V gene's germline CDR1 is SGHRS and CDR2 YFSETQ. For the CDR3, the DNA is TGCGCCAGCAGGGATACAGGGGGCACGGAGACCCAGTACTTC. Translated, it gives CASRDTGGTETQYF.

In this sample, this clone turned up a few times. The V gene is TRBV18, the J gene TRBJ2-2; D not certain. Trimming took off 2 bases at V and 4 bases at J, with 5 bases between the two ends. CDR3 length: 13 residues. The germline V gene has CDR1 KGHSH and CDR2 LQKENI. The chain's CDR3 is CASSPVFTGELFF. The CDR3 bases are TGTGCCAGCTCACCAGTATTCACCGGGGAGCTGTTTTTT.

The rearrangement joins TRBV5-6 to TRBJ2-1; 11 nucleotides match TRBD1. Unmatched junction bases numbered 10, after V lost 10 bases and J lost 1 base. Germline V gene lookup returns CDR1 SGHDT and CDR2 YYEEEE. This CDR3 is built from 16 residues. The chain's CDR3 is CAYWTGGLVSYNEQFF. Here the CDR3 DNA reads TGTGCCTATTGGACAGGGGGCTTGGTATCCTACAATGAGCAGTTCTTC.

The chain links TRBV25-1 to TRBJ2-3, with 14 nucleotides matching TRBD2. Trimming at V came to 5 bases and at J to 4 bases, leaving 5 bases not matched to a gene. The CDR3 runs to 16 residues. Looked up from germline, CDR1 is MGHDK and CDR2 is SYGVNS. The chain's CDR3 is CASSKTSGGAADTQYF. The DNA of the CDR3 is TGTGCCAGCAGTAAGACTAGCGGGGGGGCGGCAGATACGCAGTATTTT.

This chain links TRBV29-1 with TRBJ1-2; 11 nucleotides line up with TRBD1. The CDR3 loop spans 13 amino acids. With V trimmed by 6 bases and J by 7 bases, 7 bases remained unmatched. The V gene's germline CDR1 is SQVTM and CDR2 ANQGSEA. CDR3: CSVAGQGAFGYTF. CDR3 sequence (DNA): TGCAGCGTGGCAGGACAGGGGGCGTTTGGCTACACCTTC.

Concerning this clone: Germline is not matched at one junction end, which may reflect a read error. The same CDR3 can be traced to other DNA sequences in this sample. This chain connects TRBV7-2 to TRBJ2-7; 10 positions agree with TRBD1. The germline gives CDR1 SGHTA, CDR2 FQGNSA. There are 14 residues in the CDR3. In DNA, the CDR3 is TGCGCCAGCCGCTATGGACAGGGGGTGTACGAGCAGTACTTC. It codes for CASRYGQGVYEQYF. The full variable domain, completed using reference TRBV7-2 and TRBJ2-7, is GAGVSQSPSNKVTEKGKDVELRCDPISGHTALYWYRQSLGQGLEFLIYFQGNSAPDKSGLPSDRFSAERTGGSVSTLTIQRTQQEDSAVYLCASRYGQGVYEQYFGPGTRLTVT.

The chain uses TRBV5-1 and TRBJ1-2; a possible D gene is TRBD1 (6 bases). Germline V gene sequence: CDR1 SGHRS, CDR2 YFSETQ. Trimming took off 0 bases at V and 8 bases at J, with 17 bases between the two ends. CDR3 length: 15 residues. For the CDR3, the DNA is TGCGCCAGCAGCTTGGCCCTTGGACAGTTAGAAGGCTACACCTTC. Protein: CASSLALGQLEGYTF.

This clone appeared once. The V gene is TRBV7-2, the J gene TRBJ1-2; TRBD1 matches 9 bases. The germline V gene encodes CDR1 SGHTA and CDR2 FQGNSA. The V gene end was trimmed by 5 bases and the J gene end by 4 bases; junction bases not matched to a gene: 5. The CDR3 has 14 residues. DNA of the CDR3: TGTGCCAGCAGCGGCGACAGGGGGAGCTATGGCTACACCTTC. Amino acids: CASSGDRGSYGYTF. Filled out from reference TRBV7-2 and TRBJ1-2, the complete variable domain reads GAGVSQSPSNKVTEKGKDVELRCDPISGHTALYWYRQSLGQGLEFLIYFQGNSAPDKSGLPSDRFSAERTGGSVSTLTIQRTQQEDSAVYLCASSGDRGSYGYTFGSGTRLTVV.

The chain joins TRBV5-5 to TRBJ2-5; 12 bases match TRBD2. The germline gives CDR1 SGHKS, CDR2 YYEKEE (reference sequence). The length of the CDR3 is 16 residues. V lost 4 bases and J lost 1; bases outside the gene matches: 5. The CDR3 DNA sequence: TGTGCCAGCAGCCGACGGACTAGCGGGGTCCAAGAGACCCAGTACTTC. Translated: CASSRRTSGVQETQYF.

The rearrangement joins TRBV5-1 to TRBJ2-7, with TRBD2 matching 10 bases. The germline V gene has CDR1 SGHRS and CDR2 YFSETQ. The CDR3 is 13 residues long. V shed 3 bases, J shed 11 bases, and the junction held 8 bases outside the gene matches. For the CDR3, the DNA is TGCGCCAGCAGCTGGGGTAGCGGGGGGCTCGAGTACTTC. Translation: CASSWGSGGLEYF.

The chain couples TRBV9 to TRBJ2-2; 7 nucleotides align to TRBD2. J lost 8 bases, V lost 0 bases, and 10 bases had no gene match. The length of the CDR3 is 16 residues. CDR1 SGDLS and CDR2 YYNGEE come from the germline V gene. CDR3 in DNA: TGTGCCAGCAGCGTAGATTCTGGGACTACCAAGGGGGAGCTGTTTTTT. It is translated as CASSVDSGTTKGELFF.

This sequence joins TRBV11-2 and TRBJ2-3; D is unclear. The germline V gene has CDR1 SGHAT and CDR2 FQNNGV. Trimming pared 1 base from V and 1 base from J, leaving 9 bases between. The CDR3 has 15 residues. CDR3 sequence (DNA): TGTGCCAGCAGCTTAGGCGCCTCACGCACAGATACGCAGTATTTT. Its protein is CASSLGASRTDTQYF.